This is a list of T cell receptor beta chains from one sample in a study of blood T cell repertoires in COVID-19. The table came from immunoSEQ multiplex PCR; TCRdb's copy has only in-frame clones and leaves some out. The table lists roughly 190,000 clones, roughly 79% of them singletons. Sequencing was carried out using peripheral blood. The receptor set was obtained from a woman between 40 and 55 years old with COVID-19, enrolled during active disease. The CDR3 runs from the conserved cysteine through the conserved F or W. The D gene is left open where the match is weak. Clone size appears in some rows only: once, few, many, or a class for an expanded clone.

D: TRBD2
V: TRBV30
size: NA
J: TRBJ2-5
CDR3: CAWKLAGGETQYF
DNA: TGTGCCTGGAAGTTAGCGGGGGGAGAGACCCAGTACTTC

D: NA
V: TRBV30
size: NA
J: TRBJ2-3
CDR3: CAWSKLTSTDTQYF
DNA: TGTGCCTGGAGCAAGCTTACTAGCACAGATACGCAGTATTTT

D: TRBD1
V: TRBV19
size: NA
J: TRBJ1-5
CDR3: CASSWAGQGLGNQPQHF
DNA: TGTGCCAGTAGTTGGGCTGGACAGGGTTTGGGCAATCAGCCCCAGCATTTT

D: NA
V: TRBV30
size: NA
J: TRBJ1-5
CDR3: CAWSRGHSNQPQHF
DNA: TGTGCCTGGAGTAGGGGACATAGCAATCAGCCCCAGCATTTT

D: NA
V: TRBV19
size: NA
J: TRBJ2-5
CDR3: CASSFRPWRETQYF
DNA: TGTGCCAGTAGTTTCCGGCCCTGGAGGGAGACCCAGTACTTC

D: TRBD2
V: TRBV19
size: NA
J: TRBJ2-1
CDR3: CASNFAGGSGSTRTYNEQFF
DNA: TGTGCCAGTAACTTTGCCGGGGGTAGCGGGAGCACCAGGACCTACAATGAGCAGTTCTTC

D: TRBD1
V: TRBV19
size: NA
J: TRBJ1-2
CDR3: CASSIGLAAGGDYGYTF
DNA: TGTGCCAGTAGTATAGGATTGGCTGCAGGGGGCGACTATGGCTACACCTTC

D: TRBD2
V: TRBV29-1
size: NA
J: TRBJ2-3
CDR3: CSTTGTSGRKLSTDTQYF
DNA: TGCAGCACCACCGGGACTAGCGGGAGGAAGCTTAGCACAGATACGCAGTATTTT

D: TRBD2
V: TRBV7-2
size: NA
J: TRBJ2-3
CDR3: CASSSLRLAGDEDTQYF
DNA: TGTGCCAGCAGCTCCCTGAGGCTAGCGGGGGATGAGGATACGCAGTATTTT

D: NA
V: TRBV5-4
size: NA
J: TRBJ1-2
CDR3: CASSLAGPGGYTF
DNA: TGTGCCAGCAGCTTAGCAGGGCCCGGTGGCTACACCTTC

D: NA
V: TRBV7-6
size: NA
J: TRBJ1-1
CDR3: CASSLGGGYTEAFF
DNA: TGTGCCAGCAGCTTAGGGGGCGGTTACACTGAAGCTTTCTTT

D: TRBD2
V: TRBV7-9
size: once
J: TRBJ2-5
CDR3: CASSSIAGMLETQYF
DNA: TGTGCCAGCAGCTCCATAGCGGGGATGTTGGAGACCCAGTACTTC

D: TRBD2
V: TRBV19
size: NA
J: TRBJ2-1
CDR3: CASSPYRDRGLAGSNEQFF
DNA: TGTGCCAGTAGTCCCTACCGGGACAGGGGACTAGCGGGTAGTAATGAGCAGTTCTTC

D: NA
V: TRBV10-1
size: once
J: TRBJ1-1
CDR3: CASSEGTRARRTEAFF
DNA: TGCGCCAGCAGTGAGGGGACACGCGCGAGAAGAACTGAAGCTTTCTTT

D: TRBD1
V: TRBV5-8
size: NA
J: TRBJ2-7
CDR3: CASSLGTGGMKEQYF
DNA: TGTGCCAGCAGCCTCGGGACAGGGGGCATGAAAGAGCAGTACTTC

D: NA
V: TRBV13
size: NA
J: TRBJ1-4
CDR3: CASSRRQGLNEKLFF
DNA: TGTGCCAGCAGCCGCCGGCAGGGCCTTAATGAAAAACTGTTTTTT

D: TRBD1
V: TRBV19
size: NA
J: TRBJ2-5
CDR3: CASSSWTGSQETQYF
DNA: TGTGCCAGTAGTAGTTGGACAGGATCCCAAGAGACCCAGTACTTC

D: NA
V: TRBV10-1
size: few
J: TRBJ2-2
CDR3: CASSDPGHSNTGELFF
DNA: TGCGCCAGCAGTGACCCGGGACACTCGAACACCGGGGAGCTGTTTTTT

D: TRBD1
V: TRBV19
size: NA
J: TRBJ2-3
CDR3: CASSLRTGGNTDTQYF
DNA: TGTGCCAGTAGTTTACGGACAGGGGGCAACACAGATACGCAGTATTTT

D: NA
V: TRBV19
size: NA
J: TRBJ2-1
CDR3: CASSRGGSYNEQFF
DNA: TGTGCCAGTAGTAGAGGGGGTTCGTACAATGAGCAGTTCTTC

D: TRBD1
V: TRBV10-3
size: NA
J: TRBJ1-1
CDR3: CAISSQGDEAFF
DNA: TGTGCCATCAGCTCACAGGGGGATGAAGCTTTCTTT

D: TRBD1
V: TRBV5-1
size: NA
J: TRBJ2-2
CDR3: CASSLRQGDTGELFF
DNA: TGCGCCAGCAGCTTGCGACAGGGGGACACCGGGGAGCTGTTTTTT

D: NA
V: TRBV7-3
size: NA
J: TRBJ2-2
CDR3: CASSSIGRQIAEGPGELFF
DNA: TGTGCCAGCAGCTCAATAGGGAGACAGATAGCGGAGGGGCCCGGGGAGCTGTTTTTT

D: NA
V: TRBV21-1
size: NA
J: TRBJ2-2
CDR3: CARGTGLIGELFF
DNA: TGTGCCAGGGGGACAGGGCTGATCGGGGAGCTGTTTTTT

D: TRBD1
V: TRBV2
size: NA
J: TRBJ2-3
CDR3: CASSEGQGADTQYF
DNA: TGTGCCAGCAGTGAAGGACAGGGGGCAGATACGCAGTATTTT

D: TRBD2
V: TRBV5-1
size: NA
J: TRBJ2-2
CDR3: CASRTSGNTGELFF
DNA: TGCGCCAGCAGAACTAGCGGTAACACCGGGGAGCTGTTTTTT

D: TRBD2
V: TRBV28
size: NA
J: TRBJ2-7
CDR3: CASRNQAGSYEQYF
DNA: TGTGCCAGCAGAAACCAAGCGGGATCCTACGAGCAGTACTTC

D: NA
V: TRBV5-5
size: NA
J: TRBJ1-1
CDR3: CASSQTDSMNTEAFF
DNA: TGTGCCAGCAGCCAAACCGACAGTATGAACACTGAAGCTTTCTTT

D: NA
V: TRBV2
size: NA
J: TRBJ1-5
CDR3: CASRKQGFSNQPQHF
DNA: TGTGCCAGCAGGAAACAGGGTTTTAGCAATCAGCCCCAGCATTTT

D: NA
V: TRBV11-2
size: once
J: TRBJ1-5
CDR3: CASSLTYSNQPQHF
DNA: TGTGCCAGCAGCTTAACCTATAGCAATCAGCCCCAGCATTTT

D: NA
V: TRBV19
size: NA
J: TRBJ1-2
CDR3: CASVGVFDYGYTF
DNA: TGTGCCAGTGTAGGGGTGTTCGACTATGGCTACACCTTC

D: TRBD1
V: TRBV2
size: NA
J: TRBJ1-5
CDR3: CASSNLRQGRF
DNA: TGTGCCAGCAGTAACTTGAGACAGGGCCGGTTT

D: TRBD1
V: TRBV10-2
size: NA
J: TRBJ1-6
CDR3: CASSEPTGNNSPLHF
DNA: TGCGCCAGCAGTGAACCGACAGGGAATAATTCACCCCTCCACTTT

D: NA
V: TRBV7-8
size: NA
J: TRBJ1-3
CDR3: CASSMLTGSITGNTIYF
DNA: TGTGCCAGCAGCATGTTGACAGGAAGCATTACTGGAAACACCATATATTTT

D: NA
V: TRBV19
size: NA
J: TRBJ2-3
CDR3: CASSGGPATDTQYF
DNA: TGTGCCAGTAGTGGAGGTCCGGCCACAGATACGCAGTATTTT

D: NA
V: TRBV24-1
size: NA
J: TRBJ2-5
CDR3: CATSDSSETQYF
DNA: TGTGCCACCAGTGATAGTAGCGAGACCCAGTACTTC

D: TRBD2
V: TRBV30
size: NA
J: TRBJ2-3
CDR3: CAWSLGTSGTDTQYF
DNA: TGTGCCTGGAGCCTAGGGACTAGCGGCACAGATACGCAGTATTTT

D: NA
V: TRBV7-9
size: NA
J: TRBJ2-5
CDR3: CASSRQGRGETQYF
DNA: TGTGCCAGCAGCCGACAGGGGAGGGGAGAGACCCAGTACTTC

D: NA
V: TRBV19
size: NA
J: TRBJ1-3
CDR3: CAVRTNRDISGNTIYF
DNA: TGTGCCGTAAGGACGAACAGGGACATCTCTGGAAACACCATATATTTT